Each of the 2 T cell receptor beta chains below was sequenced from the same sample in a study of beta chain features in type 1 diabetes. Findings and limits, study-wide: TCRB CDR3s from Type 1 diabetes patients were moderately but significantly shorter in all four CD4+ subsets.

These receptors' antigens are unknown. Since all of the isolated RNA was reverse transcribed, expressed TCRB transcripts were what got sequenced. Generated by immunoSEQ multiplex PCR, the TCRdb table keeps only in-frame clones and is missing some. The sample carries nearly 700,000 clones, roughly an eighth recorded once. The sequenced sample consisted of naive CD4+ T cells from blood. The receptors were gathered from a man younger than 35 with type 1 diabetes.

This CDR3 is CASSLKGTDFNSPLHF. CDR3 in DNA: TGTGCCAGCAGCTTGAAGGGTACCGACTTTAATTCACCCCTCCACTTT. The chain joins TRBV5-4 to TRBJ1-6, with D unresolved. The CDR3 length is 16 residues. V was clipped by 1 base and J by 6 bases, with 14 bases between them. CDR1 is SGHNT, CDR2 YYREEE, per germline (reference sequence).

This clone was detected a few times. The chain combines TRBV5-1 with TRBJ2-3; no clear D gene. V shed 2 bases and J shed 5 bases, with 9 bases lying between them. This CDR3 is 13 amino acids long. The germline V gene has CDR1 SGHRS and CDR2 YFSETQ. The CDR3 is CASSFSGQDTQYF. CDR3 DNA: TGCGCCAGCAGCTTCTCTGGGCAAGATACGCAGTATTTT.